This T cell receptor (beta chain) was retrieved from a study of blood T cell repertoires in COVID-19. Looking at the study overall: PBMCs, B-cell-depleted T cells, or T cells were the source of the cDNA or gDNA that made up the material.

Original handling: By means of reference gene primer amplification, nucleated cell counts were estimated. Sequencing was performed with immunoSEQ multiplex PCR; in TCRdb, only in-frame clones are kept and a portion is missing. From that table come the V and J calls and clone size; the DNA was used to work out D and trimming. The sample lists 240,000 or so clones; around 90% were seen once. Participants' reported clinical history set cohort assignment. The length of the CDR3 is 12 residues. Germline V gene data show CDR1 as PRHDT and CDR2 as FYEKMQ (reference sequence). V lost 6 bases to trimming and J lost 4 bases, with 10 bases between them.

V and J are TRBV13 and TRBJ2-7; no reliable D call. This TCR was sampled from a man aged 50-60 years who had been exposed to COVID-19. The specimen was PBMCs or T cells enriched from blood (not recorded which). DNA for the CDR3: TGTGCCAGCAGTCATGGCAATTACGAGCAGTACTTC. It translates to CASSHGNYEQYF.